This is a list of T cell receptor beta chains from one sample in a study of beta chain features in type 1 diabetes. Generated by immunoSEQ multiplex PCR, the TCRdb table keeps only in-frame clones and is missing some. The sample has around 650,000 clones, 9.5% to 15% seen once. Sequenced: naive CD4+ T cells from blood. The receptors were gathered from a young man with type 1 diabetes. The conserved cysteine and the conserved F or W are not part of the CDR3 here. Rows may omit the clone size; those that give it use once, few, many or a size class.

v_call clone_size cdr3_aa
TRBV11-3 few ASSSQGGNTEAF
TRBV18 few ASSTDGPNGYT
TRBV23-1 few ASSRQGRQKRTGNTIY
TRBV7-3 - ASSASLGPTGELF
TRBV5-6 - ASSLGSGDYSPLH
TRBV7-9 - ASSFDRVGTDTQY
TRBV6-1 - ASSGWTGLVSGANVLT
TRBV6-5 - ASSYFGSGNSPLH
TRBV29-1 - SVSTGKSSYNEQF
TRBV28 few ASSVAGGSPALYEQY
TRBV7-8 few ASSTPRQGETQY
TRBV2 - ASSQARTSYEQY
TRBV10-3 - AISERPVKNSPLH